This T cell receptor (beta chain) was identified in a study of human T cells and chemical hapten exposure. Study-wide background: DPC (0.01%) was patch tested on the upper back and read at 6 days.

Individual cDNA molecules in this library carried unique molecular identifiers. TCRdb recomputed calls from the RACE reads with MiXCR, one row per CDR3 protein. Of tens of thousands of distinct CDR3 sequences listed, approximately 9% are singletons. Findings and caveats of the study: PT1 expanded TCR counts and patch test score were linked, and their correlation was positive.

This clonotype appeared many times. What it binds is not known. Sample time point: patch test 2, 6 weeks after DPC sensitization. Treatment given: therapeutic diphenylcyclopropenone sensitization with weekly scalp DPC. Unfractionated whole blood served as the source for total RNA extraction. The V gene lost 4 bases and the J gene lost 2 bases, with 9 bases spanning the gap. Per the germline V gene, CDR1 is DFQATT and CDR2 is SNEGSKA (reference sequence). This CDR3 is built from 14 residues. The sequenced sample was whole blood, obtained in connection with sensitization to the hapten diphenylcyclopropenone (DPC). The source is a woman aged 45-59 years with alopecia areata. Some clones in this sample may be carry-over from other donors' samples. The rearrangement joins TRBV20-1 to TRBJ1-6; a possible D gene is TRBD1 (5 bases). The CDR3 DNA follows: TGCAGTGCTACAGGGTCGACCTATAATTCACCCCTCCACTTT. Residues: CSATGSTYNSPLHF.